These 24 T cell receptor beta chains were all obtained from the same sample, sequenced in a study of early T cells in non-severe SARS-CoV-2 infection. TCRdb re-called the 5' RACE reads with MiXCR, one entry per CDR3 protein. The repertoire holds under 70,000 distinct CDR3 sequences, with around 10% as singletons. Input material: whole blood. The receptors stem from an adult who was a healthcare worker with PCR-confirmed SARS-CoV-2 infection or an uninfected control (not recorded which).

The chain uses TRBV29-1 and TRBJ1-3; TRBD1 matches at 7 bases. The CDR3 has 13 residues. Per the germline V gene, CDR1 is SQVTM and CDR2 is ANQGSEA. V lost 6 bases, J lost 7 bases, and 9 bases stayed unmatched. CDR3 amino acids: CSVGIQGGNTIYF. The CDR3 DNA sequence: TGCAGCGTGGGAATCCAGGGGGGGAACACCATATATTTT.

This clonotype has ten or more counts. CDR3 DNA: TGCAGCGTTGAAGTAGGGACTAGAGGTTTCGAGCAGTACTTC. It yields the protein CSVEVGTRGFEQYF. This chain connects TRBV29-1 to TRBJ2-7; TRBD2 matches 8 bases. Germline values: CDR1 SQVTM, CDR2 ANQGSEA. The V and J ends lost 1 base and 6 bases, in that order; junction bases with no gene match: 8. The CDR3 runs to 14 residues.

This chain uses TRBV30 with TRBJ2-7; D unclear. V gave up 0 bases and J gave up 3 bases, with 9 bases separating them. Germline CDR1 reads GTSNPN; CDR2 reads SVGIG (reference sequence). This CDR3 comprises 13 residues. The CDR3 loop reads CAWSVRRNYEQYF. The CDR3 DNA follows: TGTGCCTGGAGTGTTAGGCGTAACTACGAGCAGTACTTC.

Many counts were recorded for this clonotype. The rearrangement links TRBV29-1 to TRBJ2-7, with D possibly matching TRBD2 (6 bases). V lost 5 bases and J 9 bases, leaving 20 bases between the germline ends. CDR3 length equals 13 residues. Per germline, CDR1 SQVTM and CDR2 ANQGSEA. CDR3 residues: CSVSSEGQVGQYF. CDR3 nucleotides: TGCAGCGTTTCTTCGGAGGGGCAGGTGGGGCAGTACTTC.

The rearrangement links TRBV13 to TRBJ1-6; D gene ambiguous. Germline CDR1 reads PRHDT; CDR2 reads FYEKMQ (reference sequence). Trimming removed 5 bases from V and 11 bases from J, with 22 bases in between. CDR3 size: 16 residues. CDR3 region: CASSPRAGPSATPLHF. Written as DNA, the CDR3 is TGTGCCAGCAGCCCTCGGGCCGGGCCGAGTGCCACACCCCTCCACTTT. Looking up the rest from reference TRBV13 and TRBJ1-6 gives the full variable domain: AAGVIQSPRHLIKEKRETATLKCYPIPRHDTVYWYQQGPGQDPQFLISFYEKMQSDKGSIPDRFSAQQFSDYHSELNMSSLELGDSALYFCASSPRAGPSATPLHFGNGTRLTVT.

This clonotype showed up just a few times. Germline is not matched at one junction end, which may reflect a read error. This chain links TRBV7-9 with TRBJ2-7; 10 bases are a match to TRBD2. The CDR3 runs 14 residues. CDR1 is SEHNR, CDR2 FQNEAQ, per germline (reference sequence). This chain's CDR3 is CVSSLAGGTYEQYF. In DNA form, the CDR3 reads TGTGTCAGCAGCTTAGCGGGAGGCACCTACGAGCAGTACTTC.

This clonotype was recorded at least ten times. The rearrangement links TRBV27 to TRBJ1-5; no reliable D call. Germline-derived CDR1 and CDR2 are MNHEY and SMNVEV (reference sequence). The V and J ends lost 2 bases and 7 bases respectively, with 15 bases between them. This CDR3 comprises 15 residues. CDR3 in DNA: TGTGCCAGCAGTTTAATGGCAACGGGCGGGCAGCCCCAGCATTTT. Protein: CASSLMATGGQPQHF.

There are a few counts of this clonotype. The CDR3 bases are TGTGCCAGCTCCACCGGGTCCGTTCTCCGGGAGCAGTACTTC. Its protein product is CASSTGSVLREQYF. The rearrangement uses TRBV28 and TRBJ2-7, with D unresolved. CDR1 is MDHEN and CDR2 is SYDVKM in the germline V gene. Trimming took off 8 bases at V and 7 bases at J, with 21 bases between the two ends. This CDR3 spans 14 amino acids.

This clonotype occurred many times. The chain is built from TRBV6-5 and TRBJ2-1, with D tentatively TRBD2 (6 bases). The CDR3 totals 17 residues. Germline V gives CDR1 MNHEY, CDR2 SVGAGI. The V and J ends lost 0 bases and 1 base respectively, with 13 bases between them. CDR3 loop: CASSYSATSSSYNEQFF. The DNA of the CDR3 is TGTGCCAGCAGTTACTCGGCGACTAGTTCTTCCTACAATGAGCAGTTCTTC.

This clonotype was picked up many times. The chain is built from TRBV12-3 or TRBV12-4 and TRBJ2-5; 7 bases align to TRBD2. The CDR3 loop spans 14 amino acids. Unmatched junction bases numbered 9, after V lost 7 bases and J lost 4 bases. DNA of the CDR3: TGTGCCAGCACTCGGGAGGATGGGAGAGAGACCCAGTACTTC. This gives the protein CASTREDGRETQYF.

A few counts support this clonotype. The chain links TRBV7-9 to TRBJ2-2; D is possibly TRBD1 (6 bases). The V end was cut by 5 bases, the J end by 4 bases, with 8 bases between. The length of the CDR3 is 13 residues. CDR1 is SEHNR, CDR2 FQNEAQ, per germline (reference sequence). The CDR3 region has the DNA TGTGCCAGCAGCATGACAGGCACCGGGGAGCTGTTTTTT. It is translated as CASSMTGTGELFF.

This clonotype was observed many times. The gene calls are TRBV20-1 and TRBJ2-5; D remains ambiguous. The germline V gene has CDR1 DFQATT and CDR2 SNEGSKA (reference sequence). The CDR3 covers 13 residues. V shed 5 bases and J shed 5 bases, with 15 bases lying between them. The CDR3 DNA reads TGCAGTGCTTACCGGGCCATGGATGAGACCCAGTACTTC. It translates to CSAYRAMDETQYF.

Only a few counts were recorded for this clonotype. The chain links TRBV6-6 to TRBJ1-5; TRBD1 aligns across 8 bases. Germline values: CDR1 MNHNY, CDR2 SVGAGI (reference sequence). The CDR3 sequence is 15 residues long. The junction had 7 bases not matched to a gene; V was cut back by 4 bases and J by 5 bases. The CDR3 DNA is TGTGCCAGCAGTTTACTAGGACAGGGATATCAGCCCCAGCATTTT. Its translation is CASSLLGQGYQPQHF.

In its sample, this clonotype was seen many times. The CDR3 DNA is TGTGCCAGCTCACCGGGAGGGACCTACGAGCAGTACTTC. The encoded protein is CASSPGGTYEQYF. The J gene is TRBJ2-7, the V gene TRBV18, with 7 bases matching TRBD2. The V segment lost 3 bases and the J segment 2 bases; nucleotides outside the gene matches: 1. CDR1 is KGHSH, CDR2 LQKENI, per germline. The CDR3 is 13 amino acids.

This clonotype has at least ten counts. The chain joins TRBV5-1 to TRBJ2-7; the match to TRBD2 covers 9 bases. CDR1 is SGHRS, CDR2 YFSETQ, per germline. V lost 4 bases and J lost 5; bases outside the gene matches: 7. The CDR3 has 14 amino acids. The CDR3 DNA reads TGCGCCAGCAGCCTTAGCGGGAGAAGGGACGAGCAGTACTTC. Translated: CASSLSGRRDEQYF.

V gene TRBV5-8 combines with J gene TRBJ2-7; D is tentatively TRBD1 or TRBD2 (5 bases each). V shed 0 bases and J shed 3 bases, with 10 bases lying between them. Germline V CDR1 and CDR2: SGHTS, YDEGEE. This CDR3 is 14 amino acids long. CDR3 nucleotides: TGTGCCAGCAGCTTGGGGGGACGCCTCTACGAGCAGTACTTC. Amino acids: CASSLGGRLYEQYF.

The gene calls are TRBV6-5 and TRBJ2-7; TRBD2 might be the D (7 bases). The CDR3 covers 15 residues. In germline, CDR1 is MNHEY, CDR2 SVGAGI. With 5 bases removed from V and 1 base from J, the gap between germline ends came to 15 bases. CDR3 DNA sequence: TGTGCCAGCAGTGTGGGCGGGGGCGCATCCTACGAGCAGTACTTC. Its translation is CASSVGGGASYEQYF.

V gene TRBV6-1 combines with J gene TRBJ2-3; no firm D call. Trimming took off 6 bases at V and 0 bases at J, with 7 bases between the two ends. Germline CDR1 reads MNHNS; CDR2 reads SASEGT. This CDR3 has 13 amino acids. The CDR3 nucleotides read TGTGCCAGCAGGAAGACGAGCACAGATACGCAGTATTTT. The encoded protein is CASRKTSTDTQYF.

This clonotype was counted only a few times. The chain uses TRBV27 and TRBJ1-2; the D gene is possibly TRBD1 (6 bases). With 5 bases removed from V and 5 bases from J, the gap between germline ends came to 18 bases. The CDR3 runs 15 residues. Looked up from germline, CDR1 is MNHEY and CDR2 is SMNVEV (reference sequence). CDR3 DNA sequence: TGTGCCAGCAGTCCGATACCAGGGGCGGAGTATGGCTACACCTTC. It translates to CASSPIPGAEYGYTF.

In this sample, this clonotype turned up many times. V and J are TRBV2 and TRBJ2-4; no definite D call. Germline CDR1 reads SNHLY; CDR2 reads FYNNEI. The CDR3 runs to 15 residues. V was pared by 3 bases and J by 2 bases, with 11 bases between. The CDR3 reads CASSDAGASKNIQYF. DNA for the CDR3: TGTGCCAGCAGTGATGCAGGCGCGTCCAAAAACATTCAGTACTTC.

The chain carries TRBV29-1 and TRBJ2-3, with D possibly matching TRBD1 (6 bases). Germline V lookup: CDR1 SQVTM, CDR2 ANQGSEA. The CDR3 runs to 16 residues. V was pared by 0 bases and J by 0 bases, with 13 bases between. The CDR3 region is CSVEDLWGLSTDTQYF. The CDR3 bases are TGCAGCGTTGAAGATCTTTGGGGGCTTAGCACAGATACGCAGTATTTT.

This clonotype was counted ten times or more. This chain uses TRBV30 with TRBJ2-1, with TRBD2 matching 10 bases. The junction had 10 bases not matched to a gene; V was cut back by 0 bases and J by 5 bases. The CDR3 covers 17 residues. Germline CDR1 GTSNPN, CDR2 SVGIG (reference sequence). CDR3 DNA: TGTGCCTGGAGTGTATTGAGGACTAGCGGAACGCACAATGAGCAGTTCTTC. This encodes CAWSVLRTSGTHNEQFF.

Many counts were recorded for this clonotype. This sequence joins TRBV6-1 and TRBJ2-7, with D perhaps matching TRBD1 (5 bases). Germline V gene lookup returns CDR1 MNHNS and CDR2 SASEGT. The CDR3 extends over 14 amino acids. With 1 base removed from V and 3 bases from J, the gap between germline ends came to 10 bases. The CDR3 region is CASSEEWGYYEQYF. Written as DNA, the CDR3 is TGTGCCAGCAGTGAAGAGTGGGGCTACTACGAGCAGTACTTC.

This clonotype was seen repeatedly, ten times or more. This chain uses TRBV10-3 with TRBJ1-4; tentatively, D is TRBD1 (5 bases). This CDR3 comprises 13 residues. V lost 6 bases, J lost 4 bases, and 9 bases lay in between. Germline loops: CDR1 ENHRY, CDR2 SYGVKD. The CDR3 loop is CAIRGEINEKLFF. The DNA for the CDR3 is TGTGCCATCAGGGGGGAGATTAATGAAAAACTGTTTTTT.